The clone carrying this TCR beta chain has a handful of counts. Sequencing used immunoSEQ multiplex PCR; TCRdb keeps in-frame clones, though not all of them. Seen here are some 370,000 clones, over 75% observed once, and the top ten hold over 9.5%. The data were taken from a study of blood T cell repertoires in COVID-19. The sample taken for sequencing was peripheral blood. This sequence originates from a woman in her 30s with COVID-19, enrolled during active disease.

The CDR3 DNA reads as TGCAGTGGAGAGCACCAAGAGACCCAGTACTTC. The encoded protein is CSGEHQETQYF. The chain is built from TRBV20-1 and TRBJ2-5; no firm D call. Trimming shortened V by 7 bases and J by 0 bases, and 6 bases separated the two germline ends. The CDR3 consists of 11 residues. The V gene's germline CDR1 is DFQATT and CDR2 SNEGSKA (reference sequence).